The clone carrying this T cell receptor beta chain occurred once. As yet, its antigen is unknown. As originally analysed: ImmunoSEQ output held junction-only sequences without quality scores, so filtering differed. TCRdb keeps only in-frame clones here, not all; method: immunoSEQ multiplex PCR. For V, J and clone size, that table is used; D and trimming come from the DNA. This table has 2 million to 2.5 million clones, approximately 95% appearing once. The data stem from a study of shared clonotypes between healthy human individuals. Study summary: A donor's plate count was three for CD4 naive and three for CD4 memory; CD8 naive had two and CD8 memory one. Overall study findings and caveats: Against clonotypes common to all four donors, non-shared ones had lower generation probabilities.

Per the germline V gene, CDR1 is DFQATT and CDR2 is SNEGSKA (reference sequence). This CDR3 has 10 amino acids. V lost 5 bases to trimming and J lost 2 bases, with 2 bases between them. Every one of the donors was a Caucasian adult that lived in Nashville, Tennessee. This clonotype was sampled from a man aged 18 to 35 in good health. Sequencing input: naive CD4+ T cells sorted from blood. This sample's subset: CD45RA+ positively selected. The chain employs TRBV20-1 and TRBJ2-3; D is undetermined. The CDR3 coding sequence is TGCAGTGCTCACACAGATACGCAGTATTTT. This gives the protein CSAHTDTQYF.